This TCR beta chain originates from a study of blood T cell repertoires in COVID-19. Trimming took 0 bases from V and 0 from J; bases not matched to a gene: 5. From germline, CDR1 is KGHSH and CDR2 LQKENI. The CDR3 runs 18 residues. The protocol was immunoSEQ multiplex PCR, while the TCRdb copy is restricted to in-frame clones and leaves out a portion. The sample contains about 160,000 clones, about 80% of which appear only once. Sequenced material: peripheral blood. The TCR was taken from an elderly woman with acute or convalescent COVID-19. The V and J genes are TRBV18 and TRBJ2-1; TRBD2 matches at 10 bases. The CDR3 region has the DNA TGTGCCAGCTCACCACCGGGGGGACTAGCGAGCTCCTACAATGAGCAGTTCTTC. Translation gives CASSPPGGLASSYNEQFF. Complete variable domain (other parts from reference TRBV18 and TRBJ2-1): NAGVMQNPRHLVRRRGQEARLRCSPMKGHSHVYWYRQLPEEGLKFMVYLQKENIIDESGMPKERFSAEFPKEGPSILRIQQVVRGDSAAYFCASSPPGGLASSYNEQFFGPGTRLTVL.